Detailed here is one T cell receptor (beta chain). No antigen is known for it. The data are from a study of T-cell memory formation after mild COVID-19. CDR1 and CDR2 from the germline V gene are SEHNR and FQNEAQ (reference sequence). There are 17 residues in the CDR3. J gave up 4 bases and V 6 bases, and 14 bases lay outside the gene matches. The TCR alpha and TCR beta cDNA libraries, bearing sample barcodes and UMIs, were generated by 5'RACE using constant-segment primers. TCRdb independently ran MiXCR on the 5' RACE reads; one entry per CDR3 protein. The top ten clones hold around 20% of a sample with hundreds of thousands of distinct CDR3 sequences, roughly a fifth of them seen once. Study results and caveats: Those CD4+ clones that contracted were mainly in CM and EM (CD8+ ones in EMRA).

The chain combines TRBV7-9 with TRBJ2-3; the match to TRBD2 covers 9 bases. This clonotype was obtained from a man between 18 and 35 years old who had mild COVID-19 (a few samples of this study predate the infection). Cell type and time point are not known. The source material was PBMCs or a T cell subset sorted from them (not recorded which). CDR3 in DNA: TGTGCCAGCAGAGGTTACGCGGGACTAGCCGCTGCAGATACGCAGTATTTT. Translation gives CASRGYAGLAAADTQYF.